This note documents a single T cell receptor (beta chain) sequence. The CDR3 contains 15 residues. V lost 5 bases and J 10 bases, leaving 18 bases between the germline ends. Germline-derived CDR1 and CDR2 are SGHAT and FQNNGV. The protocol was immunoSEQ multiplex PCR, while the TCRdb copy is restricted to in-frame clones and leaves out a portion. The sample comprises about 380,000 clones, roughly 94% of which are singletons, and approximately 0.02% rests with the top ten. This sample stems from a study of shared T cell receptors in the human thymus. Material for sequencing was thymocytes. The TCR originated in a human donor. The J gene is TRBJ1-6, the V gene TRBV11-2; D remains unclear. The CDR3 loop is CASSLPGSMYSPLHF. The DNA for the CDR3 is TGTGCCAGCAGCCTCCCGGGCTCTATGTACTCACCCCTCCACTTT.